The 7 T cell receptor beta chains below were found in one sample sequenced in a study of technical replicates of blood from several donors (dated by TCRdb to the late 2010s). The library was generated by the immunoSEQ multiplex PCR assay. Held by TCRdb, this immuneACCESS table contains in-frame sequences only and omits some clones. Under half of the omission traces to an unresolved V gene where checked; the cause of the rest is unknown. The sample table contains tens of thousands of clones; only one count was recorded for over 95% of them. Of the sample, roughly 0.2% falls within the top ten clones. The sample was T cells isolated from PBMCs. Every receptor here comes from a human donor in good health.

V gene TRBV10-2 combines with J gene TRBJ2-7; 9 nucleotides match TRBD1. The CDR3 covers 14 residues. The V segment lost 7 bases and the J segment 3 bases; nucleotides outside the gene matches: 7. Germline values: CDR1 WSHSY, CDR2 SAAADI. The CDR3: CASTSGTGFYEQYF. For the CDR3, the DNA is TGCGCCAGCACCTCCGGGACAGGGTTCTACGAGCAGTACTTC.

The gene calls are TRBV7-3 and TRBJ2-5; D is perhaps TRBD1 (5 bases). This CDR3 is built from 14 residues. Germline CDR1 reads SGHTA; CDR2 reads FQGTGA. Deletions cut 2 bases from V and 0 bases from J, with 7 bases between. The CDR3: CASSLSGYQETQYF. The CDR3 nucleotides are TGTGCCAGCAGCTTATCAGGGTACCAAGAGACCCAGTACTTC.

The rearrangement links TRBV4-2 to TRBJ1-2, with TRBD1 matching 8 bases. The CDR3 contains 16 residues. Trimming cost V 0 bases and J 5 bases; bases outside gene matches: 8. The germline gives CDR1 LGHNA, CDR2 YNFKEQ. The CDR3 bases are TGTGCCAGCAGCCAAGAGGACCGTCAGGGGGCGTATGGCTACACCTTC. Its protein is CASSQEDRQGAYGYTF.

The V call is TRBV4-2, the J call TRBJ2-1; 16 bases are a match to TRBD2. Trimming removed 6 bases from V and 1 base from J; junction bases left unmatched: 6. The CDR3 sequence is 18 residues long. Germline values: CDR1 LGHNA, CDR2 YNFKEQ. Here the CDR3 reads CASREGLAGGRSYNEQFF. CDR3 sequence (DNA): TGTGCCAGCAGGGAGGGACTAGCGGGAGGGCGTTCCTACAATGAGCAGTTCTTC.

The CDR3 loop reads CASSVLAGGGSYEQYF. CDR3 sequence (DNA): TGTGCCAGCAGTGTACTAGCGGGGGGGGGCTCCTACGAGCAGTACTTC. V is TRBV28 and J is TRBJ2-7; 13 nucleotides match TRBD2. Trimming removed 5 bases from V and 0 bases from J; junction bases left unmatched: 4. CDR3 length equals 16 residues. CDR1 MDHEN and CDR2 SYDVKM come from the germline V gene. The variable domain in full, with the rest retrieved from reference TRBV28 and TRBJ2-7, is DVKVTQSSRYLVKRTGEKVFLECVQDMDHENMFWYRQDPGLGLRLIYFSYDVKMKEKGDIPEGYSVSREKKERFSLILESASTNQTSMYLCASSVLAGGGSYEQYFGPGTRLTVT.

J is TRBJ2-5 and V is TRBV6-5, with D possibly TRBD1 on 6 matching bases. The germline V and J ends were trimmed by 0 bases and 6 bases, with 11 bases remaining between them. CDR1 is MNHEY, CDR2 SVGAGI, per germline. This CDR3 contains 14 residues. The CDR3 region is CASSYSGGGKTQYF. The CDR3 bases are TGTGCCAGCAGTTACTCTGGGGGCGGAAAGACCCAGTACTTC.

The chain employs TRBV9 and TRBJ2-7; 7 bases are shared with TRBD1. Trimming cost V 4 bases and J 7 bases; bases outside gene matches: 8. The CDR3 consists of 13 residues. Germline CDR1 is SGDLS and CDR2 is YYNGEE. DNA for the CDR3: TGTGCCAGCAGCCCTCACCAGGGGGAAGAGCAGTACTTC. Its translation is CASSPHQGEEQYF. The full variable domain, completed using reference TRBV9 and TRBJ2-7, is DSGVTQTPKHLITATGQRVTLRCSPRSGDLSVYWYQQSLDQGLQFLIQYYNGEERAKGNILERFSAQQFPDLHSELNLSSLELGDSALYFCASSPHQGEEQYFGPGTRLTVT.